Listed below are T cell receptor beta chains from one sample, sequenced in a study of T cells in Graves' hyperthyroidism and ophthalmopathy. In TCRdb, the multiplex PCR reads were re-called with MiXCR into one record per CDR3 protein. Among 600,000 or so distinct CDR3 sequences, 14% were seen once, and the ten largest hold roughly 7.7%. The specimen sequenced was blood. These receptors were taken from a young woman with Graves' ophthalmopathy. CDR3s include the opening cysteine and the closing phenylalanine or tryptophan. A D gene is named only where the DNA matches it firmly. Rows give clone size only sometimes, using once, few, many, or a class for an expanded clone.

TRBJ1-1	TRBV12-3/TRBV12-4	.	14	many	CASSNRAMNTEAFF	TGTGCCAGCAGTAACCGGGCCATGAACACTGAAGCTTTCTTT
TRBJ2-2	TRBV11-3	TRBD2	19	few	CASSSTSLRGREAAGELFF	TGTGCCAGCAGCTCGACTTCTCTGAGAGGGCGGGAGGCTGCCGGGGAGCTGTTTTTT
TRBJ1-2	TRBV24-1	.	14	many	CATSDRQDRYGYTF	TGTGCCACCAGTGACAGACAGGACCGCTATGGCTACACCTTC
TRBJ2-7	TRBV7-9	TRBD1	15	.	CASSTVTGPPYEQYF	TGTGCCAGCAGCACCGTGACAGGGCCACCCTACGAGCAGTACTTC
TRBJ2-3	TRBV9	TRBD1	17	.	CASSARSRDRGADTQYF	TGTGCCAGCAGCGCACGATCCCGGGACAGGGGAGCAGATACGCAGTATTTT
TRBJ1-1	TRBV24-1	.	13	many	CATSDPQVGSAFF	TGTGCCACCAGTGATCCGCAGGTGGGGTCCGCTTTCTTT
TRBJ1-6	TRBV29-1	.	13	few	CSVDDGFGSPLHF	TGCAGCGTTGACGACGGCTTCGGATCACCCCTCCACTTT
TRBJ2-5	TRBV29-1	TRBD1	14	few	CSVAPQGAGETQYF	TGCAGCGTTGCACCCCAGGGGGCGGGAGAGACCCAGTACTTC
TRBJ1-5	TRBV6-4	TRBD1	15	once	CASRETGGAGQPQHF	TGTGCCAGCAGGGAGACAGGGGGCGCCGGGCAGCCCCAGCATTTT
TRBJ2-1	TRBV6-2/TRBV6-3	.	11	many	CASTRYNEQFF	TGTGCCAGCACTAGGTACAATGAGCAGTTCTTC
TRBJ2-1	TRBV20-1	TRBD1	13	many	CSASPRQGREQFF	TGCAGTGCTAGCCCTAGACAGGGACGAGAGCAGTTCTTC
TRBJ1-1	TRBV12-3/TRBV12-4	.	15	many	CASSLGQNSNDEAFF	TGTGCCAGCAGTTTAGGCCAGAACTCTAATGATGAAGCTTTCTTT
TRBJ2-7	TRBV28	TRBD2	14	many	CASLASGSFYEQYF	TGTGCCAGCCTGGCGAGCGGGAGTTTCTACGAGCAGTACTTC
TRBJ2-2	TRBV29-1	.	11	few	CSVEDTGELFF	TGCAGCGTTGAGGACACCGGGGAGCTGTTTTTT
TRBJ2-4	TRBV2	TRBD2	18	many	CASSDPGLAAVRGDIQYF	TGTGCCAGCAGTGACCCGGGACTAGCGGCAGTGCGCGGGGACATTCAGTACTTC
TRBJ2-1	TRBV3-1	.	11	many	CASERGTEQFF	TGTGCCAGCGAAAGGGGCACTGAGCAGTTCTTC
TRBJ2-2	TRBV7-2	TRBD2	15	few	CASSTLAGDAGELFF	TGTGCCAGCAGCACTCTAGCGGGAGACGCCGGGGAGCTGTTTTTT
TRBJ2-1	TRBV28	TRBD2	20	.	CASSPSSGRADNSPYNEQFF	TGTGCCAGCTCACCCTCTAGCGGGAGGGCCGATAATTCGCCCTACAATGAGCAGTTCTTC
TRBJ2-7	TRBV14	.	15	.	CASSQVRTLPYEQYF	TGTGCCAGCAGCCAAGTTCGTACATTGCCCTACGAGCAGTACTTC
TRBJ2-7	TRBV2	.	12	many	CASRLEGVEQYF	TGTGCCAGCAGACTGGAAGGAGTCGAGCAGTACTTC
TRBJ1-2	TRBV25-1	TRBD1	15	few	CASRTGRSANYGYTF	TGTGCCAGCAGGACAGGGAGGAGTGCGAACTATGGCTACACCTTC
TRBJ2-3	TRBV4-3	.	14	few	CASSQETAQDTQYF	TGCGCCAGCAGCCAAGAAACAGCCCAAGATACGCAGTATTTT
TRBJ2-5	TRBV20-1	TRBD2	15	many	CSGYDEREVEETQYF	TGCAGTGGTTACGATGAGCGGGAGGTGGAAGAGACCCAGTACTTC
TRBJ2-7	TRBV28	TRBD1	17	many	CASSTPIGTGDVGEQYF	TGTGCCAGCAGTACCCCCATCGGGACAGGGGACGTGGGGGAGCAGTACTTC
TRBJ2-2	TRBV10-2	TRBD2	18	few	CASSELGSGRATFGELFF	TGCGCCAGCAGTGAGTTAGGTAGCGGGAGGGCCACGTTCGGGGAGCTGTTTTTT
TRBJ2-2	TRBV7-8	TRBD2	17	few	CASSSGTSGSNTGELFF	TGTGCCAGCAGCTCCGGGACTAGCGGGAGTAACACCGGGGAGCTGTTTTTT
TRBJ1-4	TRBV30	TRBD1	18	.	CAWSHPGQGGSVNEKLFF	TGTGCCTGGAGTCACCCGGGACAGGGGGGGAGTGTCAATGAAAAACTGTTTTTT
TRBJ1-5	TRBV24-1	.	14	few	CATSDSYSNQPQHF	TGTGCCACCAGTGATTCTTATAGCAATCAGCCCCAGCATTTT
TRBJ2-1	TRBV27	.	14	.	CASSLGPNSNEQFF	TGTGCCAGCAGTCTAGGACCCAATTCCAATGAGCAGTTCTTC
TRBJ2-1	TRBV12-3/TRBV12-4	TRBD1	14	many	CASSFGQGGHEQFF	TGTGCCAGCAGTTTCGGACAGGGGGGCCATGAGCAGTTCTTC
TRBJ2-5	TRBV6-1	.	12	many	CASKGLEETQYF	TGTGCCAGCAAAGGGTTGGAAGAGACCCAGTACTTC
TRBJ2-7	TRBV6-1	.	14	.	CATMGRAFSYEQYF	TGTGCCACCATGGGGCGGGCTTTCTCCTACGAGCAGTACTTC
TRBJ2-2	TRBV27	TRBD1	14	few	CASTQTGGTGELFF	TGTGCCAGCACCCAGACAGGGGGCACCGGGGAGCTGTTTTTT
TRBJ1-5	TRBV12-3/TRBV12-4	TRBD1	17	many	CASSLGFDRGSNQPQHF	TGTGCCAGCAGTTTGGGGTTCGACAGGGGTAGCAATCAGCCCCAGCATTTT
TRBJ2-1	TRBV20-1	TRBD2	15	few	CSARVAGATYNEQFF	TGCAGTGCTAGAGTAGCGGGAGCGACCTACAATGAGCAGTTCTTC
TRBJ1-5	TRBV18	TRBD1	16	.	CASPLTEGASNQPQHF	TGTGCCAGCCCCCTAACCGAGGGGGCCAGCAATCAGCCCCAGCATTTT
TRBJ2-3	TRBV6-5	TRBD2	17	many	CASSYLLSGKGTDTQYF	TGTGCCAGCAGTTACCTCTTAAGCGGGAAGGGCACAGATACGCAGTATTTT
TRBJ2-7	TRBV6-1	.	14	.	CASSAGGVNYEQYF	TGTGCCAGCAGTGCCGGAGGCGTCAACTACGAGCAGTACTTC
TRBJ1-2	TRBV12-3/TRBV12-4	TRBD1	12	many	CASRTGYDGYTF	TGTGCCAGCAGGACAGGGTACGATGGCTACACCTTC
TRBJ2-7	TRBV7-6	.	14	many	CASSGTGSGHEQYF	TGTGCCAGCAGCGGAACAGGGTCTGGGCACGAGCAGTACTTC
TRBJ2-7	TRBV28	.	14	many	CASTPGGRVYEQYF	TGTGCCAGCACCCCTGGGGGGCGGGTCTACGAGCAGTACTTC